This T cell receptor beta chain is from a study of identical twins' blood T cells. Study results and limitations: Environmental influences on twin similarity could not be excluded. Each donor's most abundant TCRbeta clonotypes shared more CDR3 sequences with her twin than unrelated donors.

To note about this clonotype: Its antigen remains unidentified.

TCRdb fed the 5' RACE reads into MiXCR, producing one record per CDR3 protein. The data contain 300,000 to 450,000 distinct CDR3 sequences, roughly 31% of them singletons. V was clipped by 4 bases and J by 4 bases; unmatched bases: 10. Germline CDR1 and CDR2: DFQATT and SNEGSKA (reference sequence). CDR3 length equals 15 residues. The chain links TRBV20-1 to TRBJ2-1; 7 nucleotides agree with TRBD2. The sequence came from a woman between 18 and 50 years old in good health. Material: PBMCs. CDR3 DNA: TGCAGTGCTATTCCGCTAGCGGTAACGTACAATGAGCAGTTCTTC. Translating it yields CSAIPLAVTYNEQFF.